This TCR beta chain was observed in a study of cytomegalovirus exposure and HLA in healthy donors. At the level of the study: A later analysis reported the 100 to 150 validation repertoires used the same platform as the 550 to 700 first-cohort repertoires. General study findings and limits: Many donors carried some public TCRs, although rarity characterized most TCR sequences.

A note on this clone: Its antigen remains unknown.

Some clones are missing from TCRdb's copy, which holds only in-frame ones; the method was immunoSEQ multiplex PCR. There are 180,000 or so clones in the sample; around nine tenths occur only once, and roughly 1.5% lies in the top ten. Separate from the 666-subject first cohort, the 120-subject validation cohort was the one that the donors belonged to. CDR1 and CDR2 from the germline V gene are SNHLY and FYNNEI. The CDR3 covers 14 residues. V lost 11 bases to trimming and J lost 7 bases, with 21 bases between them. Sequencing was done on a sample of PBMCs. This sequence originates from a woman in her 30s in good health and CMV-seronegative. V usage is TRBV2 and J usage is TRBJ2-1, with D tentatively TRBD2 (6 bases). This CDR3 reads CAQDGGEVGNEQFF. In DNA form, the CDR3 reads TGTGCCCAGGATGGCGGGGAGGTGGGGAATGAGCAGTTCTTC.